The T cell receptor (beta chain) under discussion was sequenced for a study of identical twins. TCRdb itself ran the 5' RACE reads through MiXCR, one entry per CDR3 protein. In the table there are more than 600,000 distinct CDR3 sequences, 15% to 20% of which are singletons. The study, taken as a whole, reports: Beta clonotypes that were abundant in cord blood contained fewer insertions, a pattern absent from memory repertoires.

With respect to this clonotype: Its antigen is undetermined.

Separately, the same data were catalogued under a study of T cells expressing NK-cell markers. In that study: HCMV seropositivity marked most of the eight sequenced donors; one was seronegative.

Sequencing was done on a sample of PBMCs. The receptor was isolated from a young woman in good health.

The CDR3 region has the DNA TGCAGTGCTAGAGATCAAACGGGGTGGGAGGATGAGCAGTTCTTC. Translating it yields CSARDQTGWEDEQFF. The rearrangement links TRBV20-1 to TRBJ2-1, with D maybe TRBD2 (6 bases). The germline V gene has CDR1 DFQATT and CDR2 SNEGSKA (reference sequence). The V and J ends lost 0 bases and 8 bases respectively, with 17 bases between them. The CDR3 extends over 15 amino acids.